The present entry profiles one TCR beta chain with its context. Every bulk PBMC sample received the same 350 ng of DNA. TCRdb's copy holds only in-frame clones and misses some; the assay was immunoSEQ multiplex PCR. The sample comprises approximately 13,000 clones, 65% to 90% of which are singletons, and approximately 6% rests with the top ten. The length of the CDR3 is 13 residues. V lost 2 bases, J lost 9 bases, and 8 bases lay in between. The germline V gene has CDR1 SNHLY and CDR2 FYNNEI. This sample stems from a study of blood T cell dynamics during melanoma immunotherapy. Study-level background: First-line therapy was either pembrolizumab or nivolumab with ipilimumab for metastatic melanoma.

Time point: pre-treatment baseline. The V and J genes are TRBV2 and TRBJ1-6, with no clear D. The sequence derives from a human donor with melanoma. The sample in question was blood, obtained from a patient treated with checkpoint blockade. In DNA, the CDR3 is TGTGCCAGCAGTGAAACCCCAACTTCACCCCTCCACTTT. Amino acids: CASSETPTSPLHF.